This T cell receptor (beta chain) stems from a study of blood T cell repertoires in COVID-19. Study-wide background: The analysed material was cDNA or gDNA that came from T cells, B-cell-depleted T cells, or PBMCs.

Original processing methods: Estimation of nucleated cell counts was performed using reference gene primer amplification. Produced via immunoSEQ multiplex PCR; TCRdb's table is partial and in-frame only. V and J calls and clone size come straight from that table; D and trimming were deduced from the DNA. The sample holds 80,000 to 100,000 clones; roughly 80% are singletons and the top ten take roughly 4.4%. V was clipped by 8 bases and J by 2 bases, with 11 bases between them. This CDR3 has 13 residues. The receptor was derived from a man in his 60s with acute or convalescent COVID-19. This chain links TRBV23-1 with TRBJ2-3, with D possibly TRBD1 on 5 matching bases. TRBV23-1 is treated as an ORF (open reading frame) with a function not yet certain. The specimen was peripheral blood. CDR3 in DNA: TGCGCCAGCGTGGCAGGGCCCACAGATACGCAGTATTTT. Its translation is CASVAGPTDTQYF.